A single sample is the source of the 24 T cell receptor beta chains below, sequenced in a study of blood T cell repertoires in COVID-19. Clones were sequenced by immunoSEQ multiplex PCR, and TCRdb holds only the in-frame ones, with some missing. The table records under 150,000 clones, approximately 80% of them present only once. The material sequenced was PBMCs or T cells enriched from blood (not recorded which). These TCRs come from a woman aged 40-49 years who had recovered from COVID-19.

The chain is built from TRBV29-1 and TRBJ1-1, with D perhaps matching TRBD1 (6 bases). CDR3 size: 11 residues. The germline V gene encodes CDR1 SQVTM and CDR2 ANQGSEA. The germline V and J ends were trimmed by 6 bases and 7 bases, with 12 bases remaining between them. DNA for the CDR3: TGCAGCGTCCCGAAGGACAGTGAAGCTTTCTTT. Its translation is CSVPKDSEAFF.

This chain joins TRBV19 and TRBJ1-4, with a weak D call TRBD1 (6 bases). Trimming took off 7 bases at V and 7 bases at J, with 10 bases between the two ends. Germline lookup yields CDR1 LNHDA and CDR2 SQIVND (reference sequence). CDR3 length: 12 amino acids. The CDR3 here is CASKQGSEKLFF. Here the CDR3 DNA reads TGTGCCAGTAAGCAGGGGAGTGAAAAACTGTTTTTT.

The chain joins TRBV19 to TRBJ2-1, with D possibly matching TRBD2 (6 bases). V was cut by 5 bases and J by 3 bases, with 14 bases left in between. Germline CDR1 is LNHDA and CDR2 is SQIVND (reference sequence). The CDR3 contains 15 residues. The CDR3 region is CASSLDLGGYNEQFF. CDR3 nucleotides: TGTGCCAGTAGTCTCGACCTCGGGGGCTACAATGAGCAGTTCTTC. Drawing the rest from reference TRBV19 and TRBJ2-1, the complete variable domain is DGGITQSPKYLFRKEGQNVTLSCEQNLNHDAMYWYRQDPGQGLRLIYYSQIVNDFQKGDIAEGYSVSREKKESFPLTVTSAQKNPTAFYLCASSLDLGGYNEQFFGPGTRLTVL.

This clone is a singleton in its sample. The gene calls are TRBV3-1 (or the pseudogene TRBV3-2) and TRBJ2-2, with D possibly TRBD2 on 5 matching bases. This CDR3 spans 17 amino acids. Trimming pared 1 base from V and 4 bases from J, leaving 16 bases between. CDR1 and CDR2 from the germline V gene are LGHDT and YNNKEL (reference sequence). CDR3 sequence (DNA): TGTGCCAGCAGCCAAGGGGCAAGAGCTCGGGGCACCGGGGAGCTGTTTTTT. Residues: CASSQGARARGTGELFF.

This chain connects TRBV4-1 to TRBJ2-7; TRBD2 matches at 11 bases. The germline gives CDR1 MGHRA, CDR2 YSYEKL. The CDR3 runs 14 residues. J was trimmed by 3 bases and V by 7 bases; bases with no gene match: 5. In DNA, the CDR3 is TGCGCCAGCACCTCCACTAGCGGGAGCTACGAGCAGTACTTC. Protein product: CASTSTSGSYEQYF.

The chain couples TRBV5-4 to TRBJ2-7, with TRBD2 identical over 8 bases. This CDR3 region has 15 residues. V lost 3 bases, J lost 4 bases, and 9 bases stayed unmatched. Germline V gene data show CDR1 as SGHNT and CDR2 as YYREEE (reference sequence). In nucleotides, the CDR3 is TGTGCCAGCAGCTCCAAGGGGACTAGTGGTTACGAGCAGTACTTC. Its translation is CASSSKGTSGYEQYF. The full variable domain, in which reference TRBV5-4 and TRBJ2-7 provide the parts outside the CDR3, is ETGVTQSPTHLIKTRGQQVTLRCSSQSGHNTVSWYQQALGQGPQFIFQYYREEENGRGNFPPRFSGLQFPNYSSELNVNALELDDSALYLCASSSKGTSGYEQYFGPGTRLTVT.

This chain uses TRBV4-2 with TRBJ1-5; unclear D gene. In germline, CDR1 is LGHNA, CDR2 YNFKEQ. CDR3 length equals 17 residues. Trimming shortened V by 0 bases and J by 1 base, and 13 bases separated the two germline ends. The CDR3 loop reads CASSQDAENLSNQPQHF. In DNA, the CDR3 is TGTGCCAGCAGCCAAGATGCGGAGAATCTGAGCAATCAGCCCCAGCATTTT.

The rearrangement uses TRBV19 and TRBJ2-7; 7 bases are shared with TRBD1. V shed 8 bases and J 2 bases; nucleotides not matched to a gene: 12. The germline V gene has CDR1 LNHDA and CDR2 SQIVND (reference sequence). The CDR3 runs 15 residues. Here the CDR3 DNA reads TGTGCCAGTTCCACCTCCGGGACAGCCACCTACGAGCAGTACTTC. As protein: CASSTSGTATYEQYF.

The chain couples TRBV2 to TRBJ1-5; the match to TRBD1 covers 8 bases. Germline V lookup: CDR1 SNHLY, CDR2 FYNNEI. This CDR3 is built from 19 residues. Trimming at V came to 5 bases and at J to 1 base, leaving 16 bases not matched to a gene. The DNA of the CDR3 is TGTGCCAGCAGTCACTCCTCGGGACAGGAGGTGGAAAGCAATCAGCCCCAGCATTTT. Translated, it gives CASSHSSGQEVESNQPQHF. Full variable domain (remainder filled in from reference TRBV2 and TRBJ1-5): EPEVTQTPSHQVTQMGQEVILRCVPISNHLYFYWYRQILGQKVEFLVSFYNNEISEKSEIFDDQFSVERPDGSNFTLKIRSTKLEDSAMYFCASSHSSGQEVESNQPQHFGDGTRLSIL.

CDR3 sequence reads: CASSLRPGGTGELFF. CDR3 nucleotide sequence: TGTGCCAGCAGCTTACGTCCGGGTGGTACCGGGGAGCTGTTTTTT. V is TRBV11-2 and J is TRBJ2-2; D is unclear. The length of the CDR3 is 15 residues. Deletions cut 2 bases from V and 5 bases from J, with 12 bases between. Germline V gene lookup returns CDR1 SGHAT and CDR2 FQNNGV. Using reference TRBV11-2 and TRBJ2-2 for the parts outside the CDR3, the full variable domain is EAGVAQSPRYKIIEKRQSVAFWCNPISGHATLYWYQQILGQGPKLLIQFQNNGVVDDSQLPKDRFSAERLKGVDSTLKIQPAKLEDSAVYLCASSLRPGGTGELFFGEGSRLTVL.

The J gene is TRBJ2-5, the V gene TRBV29-1; possibly TRBD1 for D (6 bases). Deletions cut 8 bases from V and 5 bases from J, with 18 bases between. CDR3 length: 13 residues. Germline V gene sequence: CDR1 SQVTM, CDR2 ANQGSEA. CDR3: CSLGAILGETQYF. The CDR3, as DNA: TGCAGCCTGGGGGCTATCCTCGGGGAGACCCAGTACTTC.

The chain uses TRBV27 and TRBJ1-2, with D tentatively TRBD1 (6 bases). Germline V gives CDR1 MNHEY, CDR2 SMNVEV (reference sequence). Deletions cut 4 bases from V and 7 bases from J, with 13 bases between. This CDR3 has 13 amino acids. The CDR3 sequence: CASSSKQGGGYTF. The CDR3 DNA is TGTGCCAGCAGTTCGAAACAGGGCGGTGGCTACACCTTC.

The rearrangement joins TRBV6-1 to TRBJ1-1, with D possibly matching TRBD1 (5 bases). Trimming stripped 3 bases from V and 0 bases from J, with 14 bases between. The CDR3 has 16 residues. Germline V CDR1 and CDR2: MNHNS, SASEGT. CDR3 in DNA: TGTGCCAGCAGTGATAAGTTCAGGGCTTTGAACACTGAAGCTTTCTTT. This sequence encodes CASSDKFRALNTEAFF.

This clone was observed once. The chain is built from TRBV2 and TRBJ2-5; a possible D gene is TRBD2 (6 bases). Trimming cost V 3 bases and J 0 bases, with 8 bases left between them. The length of the CDR3 is 14 residues. Germline assignment: CDR1 SNHLY and CDR2 FYNNEI. Here the CDR3 DNA reads TGTGCCAGCAGTGACGCGGGGTACCAAGAGACCCAGTACTTC. Protein product: CASSDAGYQETQYF.

This chain joins TRBV30 and TRBJ2-1, with 12 nucleotides matching TRBD1. The CDR3 has 14 residues. Germline assignment: CDR1 GTSNPN and CDR2 SVGIG (reference sequence). V was clipped by 2 bases and J by 8 bases; unmatched bases: 4. This CDR3 is CAWSPGTGGYEQFF. CDR3 in DNA: TGTGCCTGGAGTCCCGGGACAGGGGGCTATGAGCAGTTCTTC.

The V gene is TRBV4-1, the J gene TRBJ2-3, with 7 bases fitting TRBD2. The length of the CDR3 is 16 residues. Per germline, CDR1 MGHRA and CDR2 YSYEKL. The V gene end was trimmed by 4 bases and the J gene end by 2 bases; junction bases not matched to a gene: 9. The CDR3 protein is CASSRSPAGLTDTQYF. In DNA, the CDR3 is TGCGCCAGCAGCCGCAGTCCAGCGGGGCTCACAGATACGCAGTATTTT.

V usage is TRBV29-1 and J usage is TRBJ2-2, with 7 bases fitting TRBD2. The CDR3 has 16 residues. Germline loops: CDR1 SQVTM, CDR2 ANQGSEA. Losses at the gene ends were 3 bases for V and 0 bases for J; bases not matched to a gene: 7. CDR3 DNA: TGCAGCGTTGAGCTGACTAGCAGCACGAACACCGGGGAGCTGTTTTTT. This gives the protein CSVELTSSTNTGELFF.

V gene TRBV5-1 combines with J gene TRBJ1-4; tentatively, D is TRBD1 (6 bases). Germline lookup yields CDR1 SGHRS and CDR2 YFSETQ. CDR3 length: 16 amino acids. V dropped 5 bases and J dropped 0 bases, with 14 bases sitting between them. The CDR3 bases are TGCGCCAGCAGTCGTGACAGGCCAGCAACTAATGAAAAACTGTTTTTT. Amino acids: CASSRDRPATNEKLFF. Complete variable domain (other parts from reference TRBV5-1 and TRBJ1-4): KAGVTQTPRYLIKTRGQQVTLSCSPISGHRSVSWYQQTPGQGLQFLFEYFSETQRNKGNFPGRFSGRQFSNSRSEMNVSTLELGDSALYLCASSRDRPATNEKLFFGSGTQLSVL.

This chain joins TRBV5-6 and TRBJ1-5; D remains ambiguous. Trimming removed 0 bases from V and 8 bases from J, with 12 bases in between. This CDR3 comprises 14 residues. Germline CDR1 is SGHDT and CDR2 is YYEEEE. CDR3 sequence reads: CASSLGAGAEPQHF. The CDR3, as DNA: TGTGCCAGCAGCTTGGGGGCAGGTGCAGAGCCCCAGCATTTT.

The CDR3 spells CASSRRQGSGSYNSPLHF. DNA of the CDR3: TGTGCCAGTAGTCGCCGACAGGGATCGGGCTCCTATAATTCACCCCTCCACTTT. The rearrangement uses TRBV19 and TRBJ1-6; TRBD1 aligns across 7 bases. There are 18 residues in the CDR3. With V trimmed by 5 bases and J by 0 bases, 10 bases remained unmatched. Germline V CDR1 and CDR2: LNHDA, SQIVND (reference sequence).

This chain uses TRBV3-1 (or the pseudogene TRBV3-2) with TRBJ2-2; 8 positions match TRBD1. Germline V lookup: CDR1 LGHDT, CDR2 YNNKEL (reference sequence). CDR3 size: 16 residues. J lost 2 bases, V lost 2 bases, and 4 bases had no gene match. CDR3 residues: CASSQLDRGNTGELFF. CDR3 bases: TGTGCCAGCAGCCAACTTGACAGGGGAAACACCGGGGAGCTGTTTTTT.

V and J are TRBV2 and TRBJ2-2; tentative D call: TRBD1 (6 bases). This CDR3 region has 14 residues. The germline V gene encodes CDR1 SNHLY and CDR2 FYNNEI. The V end was cut by 3 bases, the J end by 7 bases, with 12 bases between. CDR3 bases: TGTGCCAGCAGTGACACAGGGATGGTCGGGGAGCTGTTTTTT. It translates to CASSDTGMVGELFF.

This chain joins TRBV5-4 and TRBJ2-1; perhaps TRBD1 as D (5 bases). The V gene lost 5 bases and the J gene lost 8 bases, with 17 bases spanning the gap. The CDR3 has 14 residues. The V gene's germline CDR1 is SGHNT and CDR2 YYREEE (reference sequence). This CDR3 is CASRGPGRLDEQFF. CDR3 coding DNA: TGTGCCAGCAGGGGCCCAGGGCGTTTGGATGAGCAGTTCTTC.

The chain has TRBV2 and TRBJ2-1; TRBD2 matches at 7 bases. The CDR3 spans 14 residues. Germline values: CDR1 SNHLY, CDR2 FYNNEI. V dropped 5 bases and J dropped 4; count of bases not matched to a gene: 5. The CDR3 DNA is TGTGCCAGCAGTCCGCCAGCGGGGTACAATGAGCAGTTCTTC. This codes for CASSPPAGYNEQFF.